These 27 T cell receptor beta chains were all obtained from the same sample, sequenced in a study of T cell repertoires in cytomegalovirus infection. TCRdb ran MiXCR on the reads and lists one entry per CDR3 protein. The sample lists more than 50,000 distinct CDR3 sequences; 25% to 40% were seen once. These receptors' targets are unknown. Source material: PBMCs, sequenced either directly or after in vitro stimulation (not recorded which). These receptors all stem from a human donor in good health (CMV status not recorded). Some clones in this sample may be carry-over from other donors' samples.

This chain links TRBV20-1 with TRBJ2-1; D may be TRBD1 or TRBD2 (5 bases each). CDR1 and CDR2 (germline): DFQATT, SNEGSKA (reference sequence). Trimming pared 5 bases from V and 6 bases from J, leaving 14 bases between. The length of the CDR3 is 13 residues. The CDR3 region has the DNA TGCAGTGCTGGGCCGGATGGGGGCAATGAGCAGTTCTTC. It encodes CSAGPDGGNEQFF.

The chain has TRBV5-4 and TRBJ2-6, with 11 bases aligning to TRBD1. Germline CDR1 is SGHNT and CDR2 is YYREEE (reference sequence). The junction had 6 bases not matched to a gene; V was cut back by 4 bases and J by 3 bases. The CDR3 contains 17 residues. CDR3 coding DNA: TGTGCCAGCAGCCCTGGACAGGGGGCGCTTGGGGCCAACGTCCTGACTTTC. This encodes CASSPGQGALGANVLTF.

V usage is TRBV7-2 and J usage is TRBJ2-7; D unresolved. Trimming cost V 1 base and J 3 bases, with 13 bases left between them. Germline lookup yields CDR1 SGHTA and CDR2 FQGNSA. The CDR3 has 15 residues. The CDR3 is CASSLGFGTYYEQYF. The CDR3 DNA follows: TGTGCCAGCAGCTTAGGATTTGGCACTTACTACGAGCAGTACTTC.

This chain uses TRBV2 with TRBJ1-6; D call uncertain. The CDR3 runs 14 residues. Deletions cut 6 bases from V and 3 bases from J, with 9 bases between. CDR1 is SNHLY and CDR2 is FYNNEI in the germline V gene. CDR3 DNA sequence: TGTGCCAGCAGCCAGACCCTCTATAATTCACCCCTCCACTTT. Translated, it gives CASSQTLYNSPLHF.

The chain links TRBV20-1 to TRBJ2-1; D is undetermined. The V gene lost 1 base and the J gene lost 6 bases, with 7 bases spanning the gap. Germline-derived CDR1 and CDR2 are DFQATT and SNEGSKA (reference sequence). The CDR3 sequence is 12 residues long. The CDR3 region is CSARGHLNEQFF. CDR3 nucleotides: TGCAGTGCTAGAGGCCATCTCAATGAGCAGTTCTTC.

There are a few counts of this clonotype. The CDR3: CASSPTRDRPPEAFF. The CDR3 bases are TGTGCCAGCAGTCCAACCCGGGACAGGCCGCCTGAAGCTTTCTTT. The V and J genes are TRBV28 and TRBJ1-1; 8 nucleotides agree with TRBD1. The germline V gene has CDR1 MDHEN and CDR2 SYDVKM. The CDR3 consists of 15 residues. V shed 5 bases and J 6 bases; nucleotides not matched to a gene: 11.

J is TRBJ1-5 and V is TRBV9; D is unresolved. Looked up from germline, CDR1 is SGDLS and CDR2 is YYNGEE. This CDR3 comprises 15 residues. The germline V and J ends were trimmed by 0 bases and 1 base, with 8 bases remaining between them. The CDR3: CASSVAGNSNQPQHF. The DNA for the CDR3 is TGTGCCAGCAGCGTAGCTGGGAACAGCAATCAGCCCCAGCATTTT.

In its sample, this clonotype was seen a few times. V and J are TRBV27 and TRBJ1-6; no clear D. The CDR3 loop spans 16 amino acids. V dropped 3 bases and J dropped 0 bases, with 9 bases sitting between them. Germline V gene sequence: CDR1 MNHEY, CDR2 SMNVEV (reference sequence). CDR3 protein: CASSFYPSSYNSPLHF. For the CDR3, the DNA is TGTGCCAGCAGTTTTTACCCAAGCTCCTATAATTCACCCCTCCACTTT.

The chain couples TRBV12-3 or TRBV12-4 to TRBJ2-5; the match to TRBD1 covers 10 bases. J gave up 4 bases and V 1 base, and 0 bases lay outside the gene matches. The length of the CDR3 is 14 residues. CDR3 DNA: TGTGCCAGCAGTTTAGGGACAGGGGGAGAGACCCAGTACTTC. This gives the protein CASSLGTGGETQYF.

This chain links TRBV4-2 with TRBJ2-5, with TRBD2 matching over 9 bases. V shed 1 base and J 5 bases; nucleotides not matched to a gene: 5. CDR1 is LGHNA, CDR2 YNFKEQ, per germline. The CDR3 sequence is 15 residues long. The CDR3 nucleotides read TGTGCCAGCAGCCAAGTGGCTAGCGGGGTGGAGACCCAGTACTTC. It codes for CASSQVASGVETQYF.

The CDR3 bases are TGTGCCAGCAGTGAGAATGAGCAGTTCTTC. Protein: CASSENEQFF. The chain uses TRBV28 and TRBJ2-1, with no clear D. The germline V gene encodes CDR1 MDHEN and CDR2 SYDVKM. Trimming cost V 5 bases and J 7 bases, with 3 bases left between them. The CDR3 is made up of 10 amino acids.

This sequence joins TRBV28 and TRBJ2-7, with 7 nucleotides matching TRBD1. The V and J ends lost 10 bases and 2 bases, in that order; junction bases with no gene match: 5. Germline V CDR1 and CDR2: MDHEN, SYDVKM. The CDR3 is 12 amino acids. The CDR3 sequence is CAINRGTYEQYF. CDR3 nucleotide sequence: TGTGCCATCAACAGGGGTACCTACGAGCAGTACTTC. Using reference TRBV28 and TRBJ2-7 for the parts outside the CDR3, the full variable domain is DVKVTQSSRYLVKRTGEKVFLECVQDMDHENMFWYRQDPGLGLRLIYFSYDVKMKEKGDIPEGYSVSREKKERFSLILESASTNQTSMYLCAINRGTYEQYFGPGTRLTVT.

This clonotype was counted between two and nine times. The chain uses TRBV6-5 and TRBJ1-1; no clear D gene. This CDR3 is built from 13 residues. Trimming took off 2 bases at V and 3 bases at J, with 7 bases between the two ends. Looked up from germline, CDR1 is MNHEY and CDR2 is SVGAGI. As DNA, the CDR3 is TGTGCCAGCAGTTACGAAGCGGACACTGAAGCTTTCTTT. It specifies CASSYEADTEAFF.

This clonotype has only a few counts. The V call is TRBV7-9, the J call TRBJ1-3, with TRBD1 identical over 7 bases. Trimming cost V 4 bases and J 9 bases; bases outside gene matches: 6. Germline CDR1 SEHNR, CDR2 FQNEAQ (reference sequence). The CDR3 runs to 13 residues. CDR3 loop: CASSSGGVATIYF. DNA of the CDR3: TGTGCCAGCAGCTCAGGGGGGGTAGCCACCATATATTTT.

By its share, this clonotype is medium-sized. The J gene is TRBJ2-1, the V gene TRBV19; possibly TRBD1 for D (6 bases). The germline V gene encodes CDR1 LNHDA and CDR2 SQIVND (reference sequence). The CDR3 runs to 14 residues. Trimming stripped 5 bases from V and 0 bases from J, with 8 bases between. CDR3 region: CASSWGRSYNEQFF. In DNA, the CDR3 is TGTGCCAGTAGTTGGGGGCGCTCCTACAATGAGCAGTTCTTC.

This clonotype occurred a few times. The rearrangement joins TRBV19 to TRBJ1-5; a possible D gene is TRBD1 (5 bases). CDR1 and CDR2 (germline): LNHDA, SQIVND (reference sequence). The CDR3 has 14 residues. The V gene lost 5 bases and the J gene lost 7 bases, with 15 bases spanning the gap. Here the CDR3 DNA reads TGTGCCAGTAGTGTCGGGGGGAGTGGGCAGCCCCAGCATTTT. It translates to CASSVGGSGQPQHF.

The CDR3 protein is CASSYSSELAGKNEQFF. The CDR3 DNA follows: TGTGCCAGCAGTTACTCGAGTGAACTAGCGGGGAAAAATGAGCAGTTCTTC. The chain recombines TRBV6-5 with TRBJ2-1; 10 positions agree with TRBD2. This CDR3 region has 17 residues. Germline loops: CDR1 MNHEY, CDR2 SVGAGI. The V gene end was trimmed by 0 bases and the J gene end by 7 bases; junction bases not matched to a gene: 9.

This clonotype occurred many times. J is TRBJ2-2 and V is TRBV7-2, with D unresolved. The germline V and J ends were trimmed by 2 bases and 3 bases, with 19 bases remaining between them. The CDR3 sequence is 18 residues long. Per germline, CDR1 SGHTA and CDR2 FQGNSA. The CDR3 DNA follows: TGTGCCAGCAGCTTAAATCCCGGACGGACCTGGGACACCGGGGAGCTGTTTTTT. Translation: CASSLNPGRTWDTGELFF.

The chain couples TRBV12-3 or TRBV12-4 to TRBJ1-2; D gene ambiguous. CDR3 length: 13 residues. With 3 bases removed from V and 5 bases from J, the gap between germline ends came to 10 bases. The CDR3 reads CASSLSKRYGYTF. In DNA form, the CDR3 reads TGTGCCAGCAGTTTGTCCAAGAGATATGGCTACACCTTC.

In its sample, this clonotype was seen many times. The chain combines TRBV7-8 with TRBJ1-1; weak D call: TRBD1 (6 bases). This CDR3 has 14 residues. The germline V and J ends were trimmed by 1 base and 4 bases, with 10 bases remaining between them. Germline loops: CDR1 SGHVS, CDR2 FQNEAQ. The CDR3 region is CASSLGRGGTEAFF. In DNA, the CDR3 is TGTGCCAGCAGCTTAGGTAGAGGGGGCACTGAAGCTTTCTTT.

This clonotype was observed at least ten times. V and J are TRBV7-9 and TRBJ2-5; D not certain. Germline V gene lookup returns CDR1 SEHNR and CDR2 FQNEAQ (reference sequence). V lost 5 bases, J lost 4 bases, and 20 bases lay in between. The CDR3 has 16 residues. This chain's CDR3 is CASSTRRQWPPETQYF. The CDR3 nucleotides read TGTGCCAGCAGCACCCGGCGGCAGTGGCCCCCAGAGACCCAGTACTTC. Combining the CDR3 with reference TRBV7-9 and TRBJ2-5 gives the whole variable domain DTGVSQNPRHKITKRGQNVTFRCDPISEHNRLYWYRQTLGQGPEFLTYFQNEAQLEKSRLLSDRFSAERPKGSFSTLEIQRTEQGDSAMYLCASSTRRQWPPETQYFGPGTRLLVL.

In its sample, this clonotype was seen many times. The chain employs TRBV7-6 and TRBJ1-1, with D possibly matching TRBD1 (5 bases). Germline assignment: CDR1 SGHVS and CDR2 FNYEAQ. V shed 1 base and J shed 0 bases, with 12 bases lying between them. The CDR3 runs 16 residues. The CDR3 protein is CASSLVGANVNTEAFF. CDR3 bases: TGTGCCAGCAGCTTAGTCGGGGCCAACGTGAACACTGAAGCTTTCTTT.

For the CDR3, the DNA is TGTGCCAGCAGTTTCGGGTCAGGGGGCTATGGCTACACCTTC. It translates to CASSFGSGGYGYTF. The chain combines TRBV28 with TRBJ1-2; TRBD1 agrees at 7 bases. This CDR3 contains 14 residues. V was pared by 3 bases and J by 4 bases, with 5 bases of the junction left unmatched. Germline V gene sequence: CDR1 MDHEN, CDR2 SYDVKM.

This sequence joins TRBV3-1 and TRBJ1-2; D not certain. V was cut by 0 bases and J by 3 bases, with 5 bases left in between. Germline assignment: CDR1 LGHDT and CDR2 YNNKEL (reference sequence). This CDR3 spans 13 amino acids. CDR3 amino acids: CASSQEGYYGYTF. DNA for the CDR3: TGTGCCAGCAGCCAAGAGGGGTACTATGGCTACACCTTC.

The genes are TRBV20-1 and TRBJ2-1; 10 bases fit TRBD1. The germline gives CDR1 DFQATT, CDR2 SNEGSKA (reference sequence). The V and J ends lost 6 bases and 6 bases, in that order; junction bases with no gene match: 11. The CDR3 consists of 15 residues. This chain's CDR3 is CSARPGQGNINEQFF. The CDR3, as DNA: TGCAGTGCGAGACCGGGACAGGGGAACATCAATGAGCAGTTCTTC.

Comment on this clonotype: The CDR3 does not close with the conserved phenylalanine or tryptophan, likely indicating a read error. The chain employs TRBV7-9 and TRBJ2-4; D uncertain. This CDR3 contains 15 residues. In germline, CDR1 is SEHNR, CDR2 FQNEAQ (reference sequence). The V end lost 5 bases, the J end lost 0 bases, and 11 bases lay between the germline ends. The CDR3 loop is CASSLAYIAKNIQYL. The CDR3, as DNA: TGTGCCAGCAGCCTCGCCTATATAGCCAAAAACATTCAGTACCTC.

The CDR3 reads CASRLLTGAGYTF. The CDR3 region has the DNA TGTGCCAGCAGACTCTTGACAGGGGCAGGCTACACCTTC. The chain recombines TRBV12-3 or TRBV12-4 with TRBJ1-2; 8 positions agree with TRBD1. The CDR3 is 13 amino acids. The junction had 8 bases not matched to a gene; V was cut back by 6 bases and J by 8 bases.